This T cell receptor (beta chain) was recorded in a study of cytomegalovirus exposure and HLA in healthy donors. This CDR3 is built from 11 residues. The germline V gene has CDR1 DFQATT and CDR2 SNEGSKA (reference sequence). V gave up 6 bases and J gave up 0 bases, with 5 bases separating them. Nominally healthy donors were sampled, though unrecorded immune exposures were likely. The PCR ran on 60 Vbeta and 13 Jbeta primers. Sequencing used immunoSEQ multiplex PCR; TCRdb keeps in-frame clones, though not all of them. Here the sample spans roughly 120,000 clones, 9.5% being singletons. This clone has only a few counts. Antigen specificity is unknown. Study-level results: A later analysis showed HLA-associated TCR beta chains outstripping equally common others in clonal expansion. There were fewer than 200 TCR beta chains listed as cytomegalovirus-associated.

Source material: PBMCs. The source of this sequence is a man between 25 and 39 years old in good health and CMV-seronegative. This rearrangement joins TRBV20-1 to TRBJ1-1, with D unresolved. The CDR3 here is CSASMNTEAFF. In DNA form, the CDR3 reads TGCAGTGCAAGCATGAACACTGAAGCTTTCTTT.